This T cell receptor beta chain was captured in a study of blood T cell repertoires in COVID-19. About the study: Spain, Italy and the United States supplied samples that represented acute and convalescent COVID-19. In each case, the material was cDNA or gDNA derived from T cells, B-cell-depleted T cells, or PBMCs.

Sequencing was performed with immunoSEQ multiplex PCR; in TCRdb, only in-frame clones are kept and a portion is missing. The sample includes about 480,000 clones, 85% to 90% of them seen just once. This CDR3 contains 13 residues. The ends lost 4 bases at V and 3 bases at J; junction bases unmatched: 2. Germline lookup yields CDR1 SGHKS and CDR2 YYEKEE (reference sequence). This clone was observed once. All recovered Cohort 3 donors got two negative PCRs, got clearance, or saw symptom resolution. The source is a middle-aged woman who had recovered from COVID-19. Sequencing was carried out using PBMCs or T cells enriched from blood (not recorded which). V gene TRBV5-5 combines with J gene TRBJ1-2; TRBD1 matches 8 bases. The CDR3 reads CASSATGDYGYTF. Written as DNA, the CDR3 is TGTGCCAGCAGCGCGACAGGGGACTATGGCTACACCTTC. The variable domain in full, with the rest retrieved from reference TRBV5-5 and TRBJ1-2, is DAGVTQSPTHLIKTRGQQVTLRCSPISGHKSVSWYQQVLGQGPQFIFQYYEKEERGRGNFPDRFSARQFPNYSSELNVNALLLGDSALYLCASSATGDYGYTFGSGTRLTVV.